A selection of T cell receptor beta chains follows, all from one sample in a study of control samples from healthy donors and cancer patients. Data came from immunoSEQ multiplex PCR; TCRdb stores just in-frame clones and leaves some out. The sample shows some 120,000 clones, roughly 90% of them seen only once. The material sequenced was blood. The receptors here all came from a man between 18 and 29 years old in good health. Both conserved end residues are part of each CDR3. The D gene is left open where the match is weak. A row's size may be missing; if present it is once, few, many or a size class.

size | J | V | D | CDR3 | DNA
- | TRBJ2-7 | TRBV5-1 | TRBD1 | CASSSGTGGLYEQYF | TGCGCCAGCAGCTCCGGGACAGGGGGCTTGTACGAGCAGTACTTC
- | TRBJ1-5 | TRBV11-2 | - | CASSLDGNQPQHF | TGTGCCAGCAGCTTAGATGGCAATCAGCCCCAGCATTTT
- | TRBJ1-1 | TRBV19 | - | CASTLQGMPQSREAFF | TGTGCCAGTACCCTGCAGGGAATGCCCCAGAGCCGTGAAGCTTTCTTT
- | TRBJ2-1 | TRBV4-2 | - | CASAWDLTYNEQFF | TGTGCCAGCGCCTGGGACCTCACCTACAATGAGCAGTTCTTC
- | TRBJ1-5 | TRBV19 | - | CASSMADAQHF | TGTGCCAGTAGTATGGCCGACGCCCAGCATTTT
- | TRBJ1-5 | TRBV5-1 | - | CASSPGQLNQPQHF | TGCGCCAGCAGCCCCGGACAGCTCAATCAGCCCCAGCATTTT
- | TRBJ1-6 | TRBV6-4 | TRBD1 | CASSDFRDRRSVYNSPLHF | TGTGCCAGCAGTGACTTCCGGGACAGGAGAAGTGTCTATAATTCACCCCTCCACTTT
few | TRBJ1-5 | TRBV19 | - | CASSIDNQPQHF | TGTGCCAGTAGTATAGATAATCAGCCCCAGCATTTT
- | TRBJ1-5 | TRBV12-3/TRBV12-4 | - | CASSLARNQPQHF | TGTGCCAGCAGTTTGGCTCGCAATCAGCCCCAGCATTTT
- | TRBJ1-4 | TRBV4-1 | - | CASSPQGRASTNEKLFF | TGCGCCAGCAGCCCACAGGGACGGGCCTCAACTAATGAAAAACTGTTTTTT
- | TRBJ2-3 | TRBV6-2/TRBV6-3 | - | CASSRLLQGSDTQYF | TGTGCCAGCAGCCGCCTCCTGCAGGGCTCGGATACGCAGTATTTT
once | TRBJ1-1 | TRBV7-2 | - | CASSLQGRNTEAFF | TGTGCCAGCAGCTTACAGGGGCGGAACACTGAAGCTTTCTTT
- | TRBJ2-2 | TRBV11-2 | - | CASSLAGVRANTGELFF | TGTGCCAGCAGCTTAGCGGGGGTCAGGGCGAACACCGGGGAGCTGTTTTTT
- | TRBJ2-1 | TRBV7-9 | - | CASSSEGKTYNEQFF | TGTGCCAGCAGCTCTGAAGGGAAGACCTACAATGAGCAGTTCTTC
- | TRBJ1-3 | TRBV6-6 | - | CASSDDSDSSGNTIYF | TGTGCCAGCTCCGACGACAGTGACTCCTCTGGAAACACCATATATTTT
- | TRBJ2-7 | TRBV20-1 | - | CSARRGGEQYF | TGCAGTGCGAGAAGGGGGGGCGAGCAGTACTTC
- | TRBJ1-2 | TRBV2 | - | CASRTETNYGYTF | TGTGCCAGCAGGACCGAGACTAACTATGGCTACACCTTC
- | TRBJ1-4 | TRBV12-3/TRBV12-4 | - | CASSWDTNEKLFF | TGTGCCAGCAGTTGGGACACTAATGAAAAACTGTTTTTT
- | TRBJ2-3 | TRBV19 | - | CASSATSDLDTQYF | TGTGCCAGTAGTGCAACCTCCGACTTAGATACGCAGTATTTT
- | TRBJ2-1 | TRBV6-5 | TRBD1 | CASSYAGGAYNEQFF | TGTGCCAGCAGTTACGCAGGGGGCGCCTACAATGAGCAGTTCTTC
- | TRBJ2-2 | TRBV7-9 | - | CASSLARPGTRNTGELFF | TGTGCCAGCAGCTTAGCCCGTCCCGGGACCCGGAACACCGGGGAGCTGTTTTTT
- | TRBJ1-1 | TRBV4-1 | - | CASSQNTVWGNTEAFF | TGCGCCAGCAGCCAAAACACAGTGTGGGGGAACACTGAAGCTTTCTTT
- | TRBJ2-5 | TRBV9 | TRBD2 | CASSDSGGEPQETQYF | TGTGCCAGCAGCGATAGCGGGGGGGAACCCCAAGAGACCCAGTACTTC
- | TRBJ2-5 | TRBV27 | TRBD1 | CASSFHRGETQYF | TGTGCCAGCAGTTTTCACAGGGGGGAGACCCAGTACTTC
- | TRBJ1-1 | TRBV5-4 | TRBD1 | CASSPPPGQGNLEAFF | TGTGCCAGCAGCCCACCCCCGGGACAGGGGAACCTGGAAGCTTTCTTT
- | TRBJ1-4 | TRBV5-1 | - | CASSLEPTNEKLFF | TGCGCCAGCAGCTTGGAGCCAACTAATGAAAAACTGTTTTTT
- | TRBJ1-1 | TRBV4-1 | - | CASSLGTANTEAFF | TGCGCCAGCAGCCTCGGGACGGCGAACACTGAAGCTTTCTTT
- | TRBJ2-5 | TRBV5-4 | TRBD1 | CASSQGQAGKETQYF | TGTGCCAGCAGCCAAGGACAGGCTGGGAAGGAGACCCAGTACTTC
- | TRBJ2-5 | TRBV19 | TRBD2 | CASSIPGGASETQYF | TGTGCCAGTAGTATTCCCGGGGGGGCCTCAGAGACCCAGTACTTC
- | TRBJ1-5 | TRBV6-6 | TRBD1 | CASSTGTGPNQPQHF | TGTGCCAGCAGCACCGGGACAGGGCCCAATCAGCCCCAGCATTTT
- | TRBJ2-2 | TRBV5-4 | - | CASSLSGNTGELFF | TGTGCCAGCAGCTTGTCTGGAAACACCGGGGAGCTGTTTTTT
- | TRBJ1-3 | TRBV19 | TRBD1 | CASRKITGTGPFAIYF | TGTGCCAGTAGGAAAATAACCGGGACAGGGCCCTTCGCCATATATTTT
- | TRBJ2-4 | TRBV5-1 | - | CASSLARENIQYF | TGCGCCAGCAGCTTGGCACGGGAAAACATTCAGTACTTC
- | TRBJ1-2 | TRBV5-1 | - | CASSWGTPNYGYTF | TGCGCCAGCAGCTGGGGGACACCTAACTATGGCTACACCTTC
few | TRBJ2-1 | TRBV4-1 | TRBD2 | CASSQTASGYNEQFF | TGCGCCAGCAGCCAAACGGCTAGCGGGTACAATGAGCAGTTCTTC
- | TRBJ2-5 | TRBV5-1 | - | CASSLDETQYF | TGCGCCAGCAGCTTGGATGAGACCCAGTACTTC
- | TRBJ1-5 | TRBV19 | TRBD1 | CASTEGTGLFNQPQHF | TGTGCCAGTACCGAAGGGACAGGCCTTTTCAATCAGCCCCAGCATTTT
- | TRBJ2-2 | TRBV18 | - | CASSPPVNPGELFF | TGTGCCAGCTCACCACCGGTGAACCCCGGGGAGCTGTTTTTT
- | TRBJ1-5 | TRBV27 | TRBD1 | CASGQGVVGQPQHF | TGTGCCAGCGGACAGGGGGTCGTAGGGCAGCCCCAGCATTTT
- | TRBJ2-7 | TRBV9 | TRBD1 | CASSVGGTGAFYEQYF | TGTGCCAGCAGCGTAGGTGGGACAGGGGCGTTTTACGAGCAGTACTTC
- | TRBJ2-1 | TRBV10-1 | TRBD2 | CASSESSGGTDEQFF | TGCGCCAGCAGTGAGTCTAGCGGGGGGACGGATGAGCAGTTCTTC